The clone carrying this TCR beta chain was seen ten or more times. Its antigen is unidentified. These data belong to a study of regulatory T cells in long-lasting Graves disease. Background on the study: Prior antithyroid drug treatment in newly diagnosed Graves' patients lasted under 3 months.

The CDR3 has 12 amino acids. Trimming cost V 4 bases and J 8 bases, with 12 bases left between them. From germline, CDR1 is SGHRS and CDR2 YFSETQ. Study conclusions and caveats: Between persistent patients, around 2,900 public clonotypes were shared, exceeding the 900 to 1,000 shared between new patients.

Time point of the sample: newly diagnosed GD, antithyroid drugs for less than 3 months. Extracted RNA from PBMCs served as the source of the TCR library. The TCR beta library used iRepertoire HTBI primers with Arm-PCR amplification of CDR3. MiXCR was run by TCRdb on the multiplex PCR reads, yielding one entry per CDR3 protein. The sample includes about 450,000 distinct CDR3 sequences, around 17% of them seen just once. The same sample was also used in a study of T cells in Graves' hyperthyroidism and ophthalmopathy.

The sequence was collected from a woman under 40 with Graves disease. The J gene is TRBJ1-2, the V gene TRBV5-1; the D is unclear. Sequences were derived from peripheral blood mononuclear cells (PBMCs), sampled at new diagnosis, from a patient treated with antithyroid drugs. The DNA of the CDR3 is TGCGCCAGCAGCGTGGACCTCTGCGGCTACACCTTC. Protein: CASSVDLCGYTF.